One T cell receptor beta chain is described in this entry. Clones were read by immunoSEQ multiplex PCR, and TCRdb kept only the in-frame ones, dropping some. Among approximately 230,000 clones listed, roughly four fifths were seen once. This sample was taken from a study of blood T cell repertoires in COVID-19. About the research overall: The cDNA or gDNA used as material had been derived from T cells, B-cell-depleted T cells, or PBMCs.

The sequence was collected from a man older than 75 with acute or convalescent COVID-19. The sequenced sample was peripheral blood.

The CDR3 DNA reads TGTGCCAGCTCACCGCCCGGGACAGGGCAGCAGTACTTC. Amino acid sequence: CASSPPGTGQQYF. The gene calls are TRBV18 and TRBJ2-7, with 9 positions matching TRBD1. J was trimmed by 8 bases and V by 3 bases; bases with no gene match: 5. The CDR3 sequence is 13 residues long. Per germline, CDR1 KGHSH and CDR2 LQKENI. The variable domain in full, completed from reference TRBV18 and TRBJ2-7, reads NAGVMQNPRHLVRRRGQEARLRCSPMKGHSHVYWYRQLPEEGLKFMVYLQKENIIDESGMPKERFSAEFPKEGPSILRIQQVVRGDSAAYFCASSPPGTGQQYFGPGTRLTVT.